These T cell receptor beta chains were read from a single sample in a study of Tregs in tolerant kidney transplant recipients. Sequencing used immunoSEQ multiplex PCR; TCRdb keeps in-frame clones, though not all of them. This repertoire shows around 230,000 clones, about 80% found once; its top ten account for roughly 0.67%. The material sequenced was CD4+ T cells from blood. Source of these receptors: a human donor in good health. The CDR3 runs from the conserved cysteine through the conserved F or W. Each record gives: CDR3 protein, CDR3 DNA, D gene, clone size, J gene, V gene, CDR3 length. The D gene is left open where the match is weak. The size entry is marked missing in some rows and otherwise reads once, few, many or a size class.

CASSPYRTGSQYF	TGTGCCAGCAGTCCTTACCGGACAGGGTCGCAGTATTTT	TRBD1	few	TRBJ2-3	TRBV27	13
CASSFGRGAYEQYF	TGTGCCAGCAGCTTCGGCAGGGGGGCCTACGAGCAGTACTTC	.	.	TRBJ2-7	TRBV5-4	14
CASSYRVTNEKLFF	TGTGCCAGCAGCTACAGGGTAACTAATGAAAAACTGTTTTTT	.	.	TRBJ1-4	TRBV5-6	14
CASSPTDSTDTQYF	TGTGCCAGCAGCCCCACAGACAGCACAGATACGCAGTATTTT	.	few	TRBJ2-3	TRBV7-9	14
CASSLEGRGNNQPQHF	TGTGCCAGCAGCTTAGAGGGCAGGGGGAACAATCAGCCCCAGCATTTT	TRBD1	.	TRBJ1-5	TRBV7-9	16
CASSSYRTRSSYNEQFF	TGTGCCAGCAGCTCTTACCGGACTAGAAGCTCCTACAATGAGCAGTTCTTC	TRBD2	.	TRBJ2-1	TRBV11-2	17
CASKRETGLNTEAFF	TGTGCCAGTAAAAGAGAAACAGGGTTGAACACTGAAGCTTTCTTT	.	.	TRBJ1-1	TRBV19	15
CASSLDRVNQPQHF	TGTGCCAGCAGCTTAGACAGGGTAAATCAGCCCCAGCATTTT	.	once	TRBJ1-5	TRBV7-2	14
CASSELPGAATNEKLFF	TGTGCCAGCAGTGAATTGCCGGGGGCGGCAACTAATGAAAAACTGTTTTTT	.	.	TRBJ1-4	TRBV25-1	17
CASRPGLAGGTNTGELFF	TGTGCCAGCAGACCGGGACTAGCGGGAGGCACGAACACCGGGGAGCTGTTTTTT	TRBD2	.	TRBJ2-2	TRBV27	18
CASNGGGSRNEQFF	TGTGCCAGCAACGGGGGAGGGAGTAGAAATGAGCAGTTCTTC	TRBD2	.	TRBJ2-1	TRBV11-1	14
CASSPWTAGNQPQHF	TGTGCCAGCAGCCCATGGACAGCGGGCAATCAGCCCCAGCATTTT	.	.	TRBJ1-5	TRBV6-1	15
CASSASSYNEQFF	TGTGCCAGCTCAGCGAGCTCCTACAATGAGCAGTTCTTC	.	.	TRBJ2-1	TRBV18	13
CASSQTENQPQHF	TGTGCCAGCAGCCAAACAGAGAATCAGCCCCAGCATTTT	.	few	TRBJ1-5	TRBV6-1	13
CASTRRDSYRGELFF	TGTGCCAGCACCAGACGGGACTCCTACAGGGGGGAGCTGTTTTTT	.	few	TRBJ2-2	TRBV6-1	15
CASSLTGAETQYF	TGTGCCAGCAGCTTGACAGGGGCCGAGACCCAGTACTTC	TRBD1	.	TRBJ2-5	TRBV11-3	13
CATRRDTEAFF	TGTGCCACCCGGAGAGACACTGAAGCTTTCTTT	.	few	TRBJ1-1	TRBV10-3	11
CASRQDTNSNQPQHF	TGTGCCAGTCGCCAGGACACTAATAGCAATCAGCCCCAGCATTTT	.	few	TRBJ1-5	TRBV2	15
CASSRQGEETQYF	TGTGCCAGCTCACGGCAGGGAGAGGAGACCCAGTACTTC	.	.	TRBJ2-5	TRBV18	13
CASSLMSTGNEQFF	TGTGCCAGCAGCTTAATGTCGACGGGGAATGAGCAGTTCTTC	.	.	TRBJ2-1	TRBV7-3	14
CASRTGQGGRLGYYEQYF	TGTGCCAGCAGAACGGGACAGGGAGGCCGCTTAGGGTACTACGAGCAGTACTTC	TRBD1	.	TRBJ2-7	TRBV27	18
CASSLSTGSEGYTF	TGCGCCAGCAGCTTATCGACAGGGTCGGAAGGCTACACCTTC	TRBD1	.	TRBJ1-2	TRBV5-1	14
CASSEVRTNEEQYF	TGTGCCAGCAGTGAAGTTAGAACAAACGAGGAGCAGTACTTC	.	few	TRBJ2-7	TRBV2	14
CASSGDRWATNEKLFF	TGCGCCAGCAGCGGTGACAGGTGGGCCACTAATGAAAAACTGTTTTTT	.	.	TRBJ1-4	TRBV4-1	16
CASRGTGQNEQFF	TGTGCCAGCAGGGGGACAGGGCAGAATGAGCAGTTCTTC	TRBD1	once	TRBJ2-1	TRBV6-5	13
CASSLGTGVYEQYF	TGTGCCAGCAGCTTAGGGACAGGGGTATACGAGCAGTACTTC	TRBD1	.	TRBJ2-7	TRBV7-9	14
CASSQNRGNQPQHF	TGTGCCAGCTCACAGAACAGGGGGAATCAGCCCCAGCATTTT	TRBD1	few	TRBJ1-5	TRBV18	14
CASSLTYRDTGELFF	TGTGCCAGCTCACTCACTTACAGGGACACCGGGGAGCTGTTTTTT	.	.	TRBJ2-2	TRBV18	15
CASGRQSSNTEAFF	TGCGCCAGCGGACGACAATCGTCGAACACTGAAGCTTTCTTT	.	.	TRBJ1-1	TRBV5-1	14
CASSDYLGGRETQYF	TGTGCCAGCAGCGATTACCTGGGCGGGAGGGAGACCCAGTACTTC	TRBD2	once	TRBJ2-5	TRBV2	15
CASTEPGYNQPQHF	TGTGCCAGCACCGAGCCCGGGTACAATCAGCCCCAGCATTTT	.	.	TRBJ1-5	TRBV6-1	14
CASSRDSYFTDTQYF	TGTGCCAGCAGCCGGGACAGTTATTTCACAGATACGCAGTATTTT	TRBD1	.	TRBJ2-3	TRBV7-3	15
CASGRQTVNEKLFF	TGTGCCAGCGGCCGACAGACAGTTAATGAAAAACTGTTTTTT	.	.	TRBJ1-4	TRBV6-5	14
CSVGFRATGELFF	TGCAGCGTTGGATTCAGGGCCACCGGGGAGCTGTTTTTT	.	.	TRBJ2-2	TRBV29-1	13
CASRSRGTGNEKLFF	TGTGCCAGTAGAAGTCGCGGGACAGGGAATGAAAAACTGTTTTTT	TRBD1	few	TRBJ1-4	TRBV19	15
CASSPDTNTEAFF	TGTGCCAGCAGCCCCGATACGAACACTGAAGCTTTCTTT	.	.	TRBJ1-1	TRBV7-2	13
CASSGDSESKTQYF	TGTGCCAGCAGTGGGGACAGTGAATCGAAGACCCAGTACTTC	TRBD1	.	TRBJ2-5	TRBV2	14
CASGLFGVLADTQYF	TGTGCCAGCGGCTTATTCGGGGTGCTAGCAGATACGCAGTATTTT	.	.	TRBJ2-3	TRBV5-4	15
CATTGVIGNEQFF	TGTGCCACGACAGGGGTCATTGGGAATGAGCAGTTCTTC	TRBD1	.	TRBJ2-1	TRBV19	13
CASSDRGYNEQFF	TGTGCCAGCAGTGACAGGGGGTACAATGAGCAGTTCTTC	TRBD1	.	TRBJ2-1	TRBV6-1	13
CAWSLETQYF	TGTGCCTGGAGTCTGGAGACCCAGTACTTC	.	.	TRBJ2-5	TRBV30	10
CSVVGRGTKRPSTDTQYF	TGCAGCGTTGTAGGCAGGGGGACTAAACGACCTAGCACAGATACGCAGTATTTT	.	once	TRBJ2-3	TRBV29-1	18
CASSQIGQPLADGYTF	TGTGCCAGCTCTCAGATTGGACAGCCTCTCGCGGATGGCTACACCTTC	.	.	TRBJ1-2	TRBV18	16
CASSPPPGARTNTEAFF	TGTGCCAGCTCACCACCGCCAGGGGCGAGAACGAACACTGAAGCTTTCTTT	.	.	TRBJ1-1	TRBV18	17
CASTQTSGGRTDTQYF	TGTGCCAGCACCCAGACTAGCGGGGGGCGCACAGATACGCAGTATTTT	TRBD2	.	TRBJ2-3	TRBV9	16
CASSYSKLTYNEQFF	TGTGCCAGCAGTTACTCGAAACTAACCTACAATGAGCAGTTCTTC	.	.	TRBJ2-1	TRBV6-5	15
CASPLGSYNEQFF	TGTGCCAGCCCCCTGGGCTCCTACAATGAGCAGTTCTTC	.	.	TRBJ2-1	TRBV19	13
CASSLGPVEDYEQYF	TGTGCCAGCAGCTTGGGGCCCGTGGAAGATTACGAGCAGTACTTC	.	.	TRBJ2-7	TRBV5-6	15
CASSLGRGGYNEQFF	TGCGCCAGCAGCTTGGGGCGAGGCGGCTACAATGAGCAGTTCTTC	.	.	TRBJ2-1	TRBV5-1	15
CASTPRLTQGGELFF	TGCGCCAGCACCCCCCGTTTGACCCAAGGCGGGGAGCTGTTTTTT	.	.	TRBJ2-2	TRBV5-1	15
CASTGDSYEQYF	TGTGCCAGCACGGGGGACTCCTACGAGCAGTACTTC	.	.	TRBJ2-7	TRBV6-5	12
CASSFTRAGVETQYF	TGTGCCAGCAGCTTTACCAGGGCAGGGGTGGAGACCCAGTACTTC	.	.	TRBJ2-5	TRBV7-8	15
CASSLQAANTEAFF	TGTGCCAGCAGCCTCCAGGCCGCGAACACTGAAGCTTTCTTT	.	.	TRBJ1-1	TRBV7-9	14
CASSFRGMNTEAFF	TGTGCCAGCAGCTTTAGGGGGATGAACACTGAAGCTTTCTTT	.	.	TRBJ1-1	TRBV7-9	14
CASRPDRGGTEAFF	TGCGCCAGCAGACCGGACAGGGGTGGGACTGAAGCTTTCTTT	TRBD1	.	TRBJ1-1	TRBV5-1	14
CASSFGTDTQYF	TGTGCCAGCAGCTTTGGAACGGATACGCAGTATTTT	.	.	TRBJ2-3	TRBV7-9	12